This T cell receptor (beta chain) was sequenced in a study of blood T cell repertoires in COVID-19 (dated by TCRdb to the early 2020s). General notes on the study: Samples covering the acute and convalescent phases of COVID-19 were provided by collaborators in the United States, Italy and Spain. The material from the prospective study consisted of cDNA or gDNA derived from T cells, B-cell-depleted T cells, or PBMCs. Deeply sampled blood TCRbeta repertoires from subjects exposed to, actively infected with, or recovered from COVID-19 were included in the dataset. A freely available public database, intended as a resource for researchers studying the immune response to SARS-CoV-2, is where the repertoires were released. The samples were drawn from two sources: the first 160 participants of the ongoing ImmuneRACE study, and 1,000 to 1,500 subjects contributed by 6 global collaborators. A de-identified subject ID, COVID-19 status, age in years and sex were almost always included in the sample metadata. Where HLA class I and class II types were available, the types were taken from metadata supplied by the sample provider, not from assay-based typing. Study-wide findings and limitations: The amount of clinical and demographic metadata varied by source and participant and was provided uncurated.

Sequences MDHEN (CDR1) and SYDVKM (CDR2) are obtained from the germline V gene. V is shortened by 3 bases, J by 0 bases, and the region joining them spans 12 bases. Taken from cysteine to phenylalanine, the CDR3 has 16 residues. CDR3 DNA is the only sequence kept; it has 48 bases, read in frame from the first base. In Seattle, one collaborating source enrolled patients while the infection was active and tracked those patients longitudinally over the course of disease. Each collaborating institution followed its own protocols to collect whole blood in K2EDTA tubes. For TCRbeta analysis, collaborators shipped samples as frozen whole blood, isolated PBMCs, or DNA extracted from either of those sample types. TCRbeta CDR3 regions were amplified from genomic DNA using the immunoSEQ Assay, a bias-controlled multiplex PCR. Turning to the authors' computational methods: Nucleated cell counts per sample were estimated from amplification of reference gene primers within the assay. To quantify the absolute abundance of each unique TCRbeta CDR3 rearrangement, sequence reads were collapsed and filtered. For each sample, productive Simpson clonality was calculated by taking the square root of Simpson's diversity index across productive rearrangements. The table was pulled from immuneACCESS by TCRdb, which kept in-frame rearrangements only. Such tables lose some clones; where checked, under half of the loss comes from unresolved V genes, and the rest has no known cause. Clone size and the V and J calls come from that table; the DNA yielded D and trimming. The sample table lists approximately 300,000 clones, about 87% of them with a count of one. Together, the top ten hold 6% to 8% of the sample.

As regards this clone: This clone's antigen is unknown. Per-base qualities were not stored, and no clone one base away is much larger.

The material sequenced was peripheral blood. The chain was built from TRBV28 and TRBJ1-5; the D gene is perhaps TRBD1, on 6 matching bases. This clonotype was sampled from a woman between 50 and 59 years old with COVID-19, enrolled during active disease. The CDR3 protein is CASSFPGQLSNQPQHF. The DNA sequence is as follows: TGTGCCAGCAGTTTCCCGGGACAACTTAGCAATCAGCCCCAGCATTTT.